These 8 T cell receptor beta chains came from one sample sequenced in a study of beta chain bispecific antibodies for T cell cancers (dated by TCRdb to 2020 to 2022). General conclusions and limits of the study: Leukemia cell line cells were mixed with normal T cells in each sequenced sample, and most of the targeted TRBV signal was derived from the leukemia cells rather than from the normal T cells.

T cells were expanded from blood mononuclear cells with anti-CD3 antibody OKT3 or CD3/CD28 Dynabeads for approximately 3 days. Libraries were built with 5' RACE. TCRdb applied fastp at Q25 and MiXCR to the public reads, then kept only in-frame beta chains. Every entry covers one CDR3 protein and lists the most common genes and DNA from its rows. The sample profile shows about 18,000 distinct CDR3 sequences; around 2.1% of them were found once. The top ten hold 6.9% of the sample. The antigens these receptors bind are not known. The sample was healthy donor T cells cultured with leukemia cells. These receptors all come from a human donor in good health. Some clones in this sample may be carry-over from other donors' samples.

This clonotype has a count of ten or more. CDR3 DNA: TGTGCCACCGGGACAGGAGAGACCCAGTACTTC. It encodes CATGTGETQYF. The chain links TRBV6-5 to TRBJ2-5; 8 nucleotides agree with TRBD1. CDR1 is MNHEY, CDR2 SVGAGI, per germline. Trimming at V came to 10 bases and at J to 4 bases, leaving 2 bases not matched to a gene. This CDR3 has 11 amino acids.

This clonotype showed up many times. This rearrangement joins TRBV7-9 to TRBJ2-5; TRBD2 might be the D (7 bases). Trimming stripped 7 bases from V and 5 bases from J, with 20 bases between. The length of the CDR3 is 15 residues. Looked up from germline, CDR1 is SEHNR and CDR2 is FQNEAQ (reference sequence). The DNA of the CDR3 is TGTGCCAGCACCCTGGCGGCGGGGGCCGGGGAGACCCAGTACTTC. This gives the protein CASTLAAGAGETQYF.

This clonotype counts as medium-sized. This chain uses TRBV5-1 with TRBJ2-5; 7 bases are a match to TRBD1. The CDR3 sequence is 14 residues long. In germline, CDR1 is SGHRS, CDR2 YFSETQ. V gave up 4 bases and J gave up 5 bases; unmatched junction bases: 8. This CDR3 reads CASSETGFEETQYF. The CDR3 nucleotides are TGCGCCAGCAGCGAGACAGGGTTTGAGGAGACCCAGTACTTC.

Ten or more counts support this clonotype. DNA for the CDR3: TGCGCCAGCAGCTTTGGGGGGGAGCAGTTCTTC. It translates to CASSFGGEQFF. This chain links TRBV5-1 with TRBJ2-1, with D perhaps TRBD2 (6 bases). Deletions cut 2 bases from V and 10 bases from J, with 7 bases between. The CDR3 runs 11 residues. Germline values: CDR1 SGHRS, CDR2 YFSETQ. Full variable domain (remainder filled in from reference TRBV5-1 and TRBJ2-1): KAGVTQTPRYLIKTRGQQVTLSCSPISGHRSVSWYQQTPGQGLQFLFEYFSETQRNKGNFPGRFSGRQFSNSRSEMNVSTLELGDSALYLCASSFGGEQFFGPGTRLTVL.

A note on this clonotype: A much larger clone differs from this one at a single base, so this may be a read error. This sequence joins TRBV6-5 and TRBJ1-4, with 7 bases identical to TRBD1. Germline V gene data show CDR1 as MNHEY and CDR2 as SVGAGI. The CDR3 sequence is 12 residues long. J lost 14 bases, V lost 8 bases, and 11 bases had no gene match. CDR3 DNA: TGTGCCAGCGGAGCCTCCGGGACAGTCCTGTTTTTT. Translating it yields CASGASGTVLFF.

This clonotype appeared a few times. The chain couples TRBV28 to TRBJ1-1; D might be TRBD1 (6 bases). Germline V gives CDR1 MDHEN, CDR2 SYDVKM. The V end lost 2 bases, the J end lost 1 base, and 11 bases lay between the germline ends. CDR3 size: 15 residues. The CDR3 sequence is CASSLGGGGNTEAFF. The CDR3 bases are TGTGCCAGCAGTTTAGGAGGAGGGGGGAACACTGAAGCTTTCTTT.

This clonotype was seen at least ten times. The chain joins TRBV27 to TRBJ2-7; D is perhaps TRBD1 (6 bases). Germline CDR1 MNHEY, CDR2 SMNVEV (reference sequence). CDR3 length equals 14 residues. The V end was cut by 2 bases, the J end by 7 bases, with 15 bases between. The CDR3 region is CASSLKDQGLEQYF. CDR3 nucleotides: TGTGCCAGCAGTTTAAAGGACCAGGGGTTGGAGCAGTACTTC.

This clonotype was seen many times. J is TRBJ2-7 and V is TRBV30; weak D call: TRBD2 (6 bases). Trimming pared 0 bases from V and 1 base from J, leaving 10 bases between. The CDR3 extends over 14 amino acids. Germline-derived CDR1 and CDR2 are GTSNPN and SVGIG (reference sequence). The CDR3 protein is CAWSVRGGSYEQYF. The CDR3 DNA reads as TGTGCCTGGAGTGTACGTGGGGGGTCCTACGAGCAGTACTTC.